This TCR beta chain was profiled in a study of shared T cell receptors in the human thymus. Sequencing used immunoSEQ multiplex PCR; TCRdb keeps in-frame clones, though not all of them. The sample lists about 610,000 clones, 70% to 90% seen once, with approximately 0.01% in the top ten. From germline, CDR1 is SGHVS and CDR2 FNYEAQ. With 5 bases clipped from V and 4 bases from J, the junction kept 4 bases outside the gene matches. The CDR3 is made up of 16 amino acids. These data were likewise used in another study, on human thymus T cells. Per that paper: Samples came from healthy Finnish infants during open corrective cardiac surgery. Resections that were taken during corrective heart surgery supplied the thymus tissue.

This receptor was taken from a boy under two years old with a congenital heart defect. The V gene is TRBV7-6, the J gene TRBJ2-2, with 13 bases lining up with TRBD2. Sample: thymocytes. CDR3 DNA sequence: TGTGCCAGCAGCCCCGGACTAGCGGGAGTCACCGGGGAGCTGTTTTTT. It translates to CASSPGLAGVTGELFF.